The clone carrying this T cell receptor (beta chain) was counted between two and nine times. The record originates from a study of spatial heterogeneity in lung cancer. Deletions cut 3 bases from V and 5 bases from J, with 14 bases between. CDR3 size: 14 residues. Germline CDR1 and CDR2: MNHEY and SMNVEV (reference sequence). TCRdb independently ran MiXCR on the 5' RACE reads; one entry per CDR3 protein. There are tens of thousands of distinct CDR3 sequences in the sample; roughly a fifth occur only once, and 5% to 8% lies in the top ten. Time point defined: sample taken at primary tumor resection. Whole RNA came from tumor, nontumor lung or frozen PBMC and was sequenced without being sorted.

The sample was PBMCs, taken at surgery. This receptor was obtained from a male donor with early-stage non-small cell lung cancer. J is TRBJ2-7 and V is TRBV27; no firm D call. CDR3 nucleotide sequence: TGTGCCAGCAGTTTTGAGACCACCAGAGACGAGCAGTACTTC. This codes for CASSFETTRDEQYF.